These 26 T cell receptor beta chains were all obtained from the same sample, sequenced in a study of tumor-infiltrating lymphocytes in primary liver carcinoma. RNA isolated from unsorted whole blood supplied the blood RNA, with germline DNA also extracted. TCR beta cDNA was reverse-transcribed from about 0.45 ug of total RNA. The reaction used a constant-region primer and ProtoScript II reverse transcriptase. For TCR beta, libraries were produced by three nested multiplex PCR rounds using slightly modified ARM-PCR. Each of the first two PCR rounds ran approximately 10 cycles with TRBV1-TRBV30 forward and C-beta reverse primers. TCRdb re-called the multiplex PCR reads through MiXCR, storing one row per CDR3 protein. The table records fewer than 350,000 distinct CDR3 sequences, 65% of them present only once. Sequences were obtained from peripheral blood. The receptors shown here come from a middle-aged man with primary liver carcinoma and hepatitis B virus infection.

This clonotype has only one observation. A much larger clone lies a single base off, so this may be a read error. In nucleotides, the CDR3 is TGTGCCAGCAGTTTTAAGTCCACCGGGGAGCTGTTTTTT. The encoded protein is CASSFKSTGELFF. This chain uses TRBV12-3 or TRBV12-4 with TRBJ2-2; D call uncertain. The CDR3 totals 13 residues. V was cut by 3 bases and J by 4 bases, with 6 bases left in between.

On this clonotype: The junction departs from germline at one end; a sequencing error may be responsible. The CDR3 sequence is CASGLAGTSYKQYF. The CDR3 nucleotides are TGTGCCAGCGGACTAGCAGGGACATCCTACAAGCAGTACTTC. The V gene is TRBV11-2, the J gene TRBJ2-7; 8 bases are a match to TRBD2. This CDR3 contains 14 residues. Germline-derived CDR1 and CDR2 are SGHAT and FQNNGV.

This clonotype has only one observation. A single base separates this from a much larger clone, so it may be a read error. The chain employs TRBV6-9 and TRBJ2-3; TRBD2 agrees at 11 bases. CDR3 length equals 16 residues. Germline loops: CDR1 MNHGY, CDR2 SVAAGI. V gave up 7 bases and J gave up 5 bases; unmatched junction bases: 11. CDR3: CASMKYLAGGLDTQYF. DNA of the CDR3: TGTGCCAGCATGAAGTATCTAGCGGGAGGTTTAGATACGCAGTATTTT.

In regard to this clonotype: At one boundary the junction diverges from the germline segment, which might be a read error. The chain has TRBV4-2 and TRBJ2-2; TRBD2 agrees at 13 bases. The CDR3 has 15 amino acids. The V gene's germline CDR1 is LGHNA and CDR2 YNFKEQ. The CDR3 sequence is CVSKGTSGTIGKLFF. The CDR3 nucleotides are TGTGTCAGCAAAGGGACTAGCGGGACCATCGGGAAGCTGTTTTTT.

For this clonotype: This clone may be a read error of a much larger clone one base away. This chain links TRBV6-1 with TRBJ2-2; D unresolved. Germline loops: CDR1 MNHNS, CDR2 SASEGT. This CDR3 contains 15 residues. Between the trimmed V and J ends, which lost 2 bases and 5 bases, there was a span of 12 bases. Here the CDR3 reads CASSELRLWTGELFF. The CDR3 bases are TGTGCCAGCAGTGAATTGAGACTCTGGACCGGGGAGCTGTTTTTT.

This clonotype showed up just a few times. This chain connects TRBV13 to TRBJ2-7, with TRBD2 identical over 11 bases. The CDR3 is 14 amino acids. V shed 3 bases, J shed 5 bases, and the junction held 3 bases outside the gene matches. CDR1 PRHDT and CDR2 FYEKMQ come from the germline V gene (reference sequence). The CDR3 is CASSFGLAGHEQYF. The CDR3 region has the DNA TGTGCCAGCAGCTTCGGACTAGCGGGTCACGAGCAGTACTTC.

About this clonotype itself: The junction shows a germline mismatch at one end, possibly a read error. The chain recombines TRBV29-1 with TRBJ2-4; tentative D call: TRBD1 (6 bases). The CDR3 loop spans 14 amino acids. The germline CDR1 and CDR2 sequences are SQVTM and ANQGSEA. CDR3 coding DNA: TGCAGCGTTGAGGGGCAGGGCGTCGGGGACATTCGGTACTTC. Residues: CSVEGQGVGDIRYF.

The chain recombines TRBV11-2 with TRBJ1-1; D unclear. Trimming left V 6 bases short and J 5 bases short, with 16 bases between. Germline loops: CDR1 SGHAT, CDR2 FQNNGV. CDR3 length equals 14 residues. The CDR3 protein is CASSLLGHQTEAFF. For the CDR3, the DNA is TGTGCCAGCAGTCTGTTGGGTCACCAGACTGAAGCTTTCTTT.

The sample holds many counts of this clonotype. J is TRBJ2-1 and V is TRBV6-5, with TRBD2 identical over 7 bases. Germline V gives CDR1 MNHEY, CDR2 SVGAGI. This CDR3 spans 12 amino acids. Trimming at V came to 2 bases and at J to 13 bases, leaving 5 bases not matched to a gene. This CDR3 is CASSYDRGRQFF. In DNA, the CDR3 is TGTGCCAGCAGTTACGATCGCGGGAGACAGTTCTTC.

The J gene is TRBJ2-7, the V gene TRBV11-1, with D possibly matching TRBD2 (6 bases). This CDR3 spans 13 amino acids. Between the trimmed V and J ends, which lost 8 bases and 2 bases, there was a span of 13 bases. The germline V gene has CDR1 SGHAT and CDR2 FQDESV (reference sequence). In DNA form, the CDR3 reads TGTGCCAGCCGTGTACTAGCTACCTACGAGCAGTACTTC. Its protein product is CASRVLATYEQYF.

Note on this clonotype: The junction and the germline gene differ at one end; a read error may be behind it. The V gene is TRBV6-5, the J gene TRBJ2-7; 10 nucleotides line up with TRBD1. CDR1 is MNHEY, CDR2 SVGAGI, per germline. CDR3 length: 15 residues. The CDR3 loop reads CASSSDRGSSYDQYF. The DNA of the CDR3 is TGTGCCAGCAGCTCGGACAGGGGGAGTTCCTACGATCAGTACTTC.

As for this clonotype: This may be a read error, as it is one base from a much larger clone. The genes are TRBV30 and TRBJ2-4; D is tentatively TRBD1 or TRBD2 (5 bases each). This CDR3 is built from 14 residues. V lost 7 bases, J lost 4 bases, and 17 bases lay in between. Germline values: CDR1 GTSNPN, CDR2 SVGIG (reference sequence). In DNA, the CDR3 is TGTGCCTTGACAGAAAAGCGGACGAAAAACATTCAGTACTTC. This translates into CALTEKRTKNIQYF.

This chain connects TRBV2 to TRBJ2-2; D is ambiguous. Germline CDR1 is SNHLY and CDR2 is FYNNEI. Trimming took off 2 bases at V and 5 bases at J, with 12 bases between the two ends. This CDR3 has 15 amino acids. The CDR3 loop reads CASSEYRPKTGELFF. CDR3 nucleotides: TGTGCCAGCAGTGAATATCGACCTAAGACCGGGGAGCTGTTTTTT.

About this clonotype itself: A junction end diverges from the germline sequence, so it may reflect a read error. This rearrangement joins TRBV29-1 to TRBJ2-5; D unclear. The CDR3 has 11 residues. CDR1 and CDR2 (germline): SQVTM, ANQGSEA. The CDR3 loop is CNVGLQETQYF. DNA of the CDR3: TGCAACGTTGGGCTTCAAGAGACCCAGTACTTC.

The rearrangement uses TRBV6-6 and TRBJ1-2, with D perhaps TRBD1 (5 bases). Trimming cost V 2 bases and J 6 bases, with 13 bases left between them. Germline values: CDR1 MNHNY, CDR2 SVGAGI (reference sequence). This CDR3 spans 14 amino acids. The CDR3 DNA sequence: TGTGCCAGCAGTTACGACAGTAGTCGCCATGGCTACACCTTC. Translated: CASSYDSSRHGYTF.

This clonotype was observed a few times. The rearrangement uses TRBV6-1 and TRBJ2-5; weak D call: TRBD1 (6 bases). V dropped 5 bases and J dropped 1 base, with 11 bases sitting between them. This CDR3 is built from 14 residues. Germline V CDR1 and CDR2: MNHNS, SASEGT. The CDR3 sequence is CASSRGRGQETQYF. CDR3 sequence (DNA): TGTGCCAGCAGTAGGGGGAGAGGCCAAGAGACCCAGTACTTC.

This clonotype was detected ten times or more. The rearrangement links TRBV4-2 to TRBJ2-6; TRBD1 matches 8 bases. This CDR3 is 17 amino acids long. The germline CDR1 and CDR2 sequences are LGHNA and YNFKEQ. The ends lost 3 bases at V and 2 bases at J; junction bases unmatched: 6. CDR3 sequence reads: CASSQEQQGAGANVLTF. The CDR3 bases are TGTGCCAGCAGCCAGGAGCAACAGGGGGCTGGGGCCAACGTCCTGACTTTC.

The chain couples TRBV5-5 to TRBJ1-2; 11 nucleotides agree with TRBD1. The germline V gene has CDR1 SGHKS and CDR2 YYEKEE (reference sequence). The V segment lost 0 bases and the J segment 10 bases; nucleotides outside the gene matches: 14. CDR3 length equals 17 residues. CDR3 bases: TGTGCCAGCAGCTTGGAGGTCTGGACAGGGGGCGCGAAAGACTACACCTTC. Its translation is CASSLEVWTGGAKDYTF.

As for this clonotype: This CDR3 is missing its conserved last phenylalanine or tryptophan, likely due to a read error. CDR3 DNA: TGTGGCAGCAGCTTAGGCGCAGCGGAGACCCAGTACCTC. This encodes CGSSLGAAETQYL. The chain combines TRBV11-2 with TRBJ2-5; D unclear. Looked up from germline, CDR1 is SGHAT and CDR2 is FQNNGV. The CDR3 has 13 amino acids.

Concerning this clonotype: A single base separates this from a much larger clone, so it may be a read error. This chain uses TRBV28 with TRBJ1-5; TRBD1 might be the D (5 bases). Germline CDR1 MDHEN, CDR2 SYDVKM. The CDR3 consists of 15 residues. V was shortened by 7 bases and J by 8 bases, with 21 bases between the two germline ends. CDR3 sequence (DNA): TGTGCCAGCAATTCTCCCCAGGGCCCCGGCGAGCCCCAGCATTTT. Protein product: CASNSPQGPGEPQHF.

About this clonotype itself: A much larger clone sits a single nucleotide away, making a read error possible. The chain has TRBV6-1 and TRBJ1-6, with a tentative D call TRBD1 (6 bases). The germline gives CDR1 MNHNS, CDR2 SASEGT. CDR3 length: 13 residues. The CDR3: CVSNADSNSPLHF. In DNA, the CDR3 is TGTGTCAGCAACGCGGACAGTAATTCACCCCTCCACTTT.

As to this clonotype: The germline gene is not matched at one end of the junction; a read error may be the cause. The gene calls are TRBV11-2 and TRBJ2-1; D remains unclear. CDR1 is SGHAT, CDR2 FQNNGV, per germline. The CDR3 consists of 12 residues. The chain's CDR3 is CASSLSGNEQLF. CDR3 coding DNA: TGTGCCAGCAGCTTAAGTGGGAATGAGCAGCTCTTC.

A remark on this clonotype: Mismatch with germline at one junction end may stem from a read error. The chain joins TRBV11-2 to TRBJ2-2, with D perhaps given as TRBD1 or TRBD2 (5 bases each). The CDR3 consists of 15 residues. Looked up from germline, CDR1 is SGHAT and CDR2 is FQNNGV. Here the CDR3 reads CASTNRRSDTGVLFF. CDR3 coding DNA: TGTGCCAGCACTAACAGGCGAAGCGACACCGGGGTGCTGTTTTTT.

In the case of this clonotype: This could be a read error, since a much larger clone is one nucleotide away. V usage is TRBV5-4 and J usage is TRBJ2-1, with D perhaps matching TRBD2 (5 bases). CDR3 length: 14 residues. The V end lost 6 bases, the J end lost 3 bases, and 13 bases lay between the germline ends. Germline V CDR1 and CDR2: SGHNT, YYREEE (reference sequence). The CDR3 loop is CASTNGLNYNEQFF. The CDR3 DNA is TGTGCCAGCACCAACGGACTCAACTACAATGAGCAGTTCTTC.

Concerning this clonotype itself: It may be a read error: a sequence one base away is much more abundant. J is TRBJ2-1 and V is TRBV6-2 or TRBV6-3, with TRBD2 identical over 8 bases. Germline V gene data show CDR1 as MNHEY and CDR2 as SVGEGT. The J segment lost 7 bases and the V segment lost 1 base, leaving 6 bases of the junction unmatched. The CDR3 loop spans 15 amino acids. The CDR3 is CASSYWRGAGNEQFF. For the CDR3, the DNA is TGTGCCAGCAGTTACTGGCGGGGGGCCGGGAATGAGCAGTTCTTC.

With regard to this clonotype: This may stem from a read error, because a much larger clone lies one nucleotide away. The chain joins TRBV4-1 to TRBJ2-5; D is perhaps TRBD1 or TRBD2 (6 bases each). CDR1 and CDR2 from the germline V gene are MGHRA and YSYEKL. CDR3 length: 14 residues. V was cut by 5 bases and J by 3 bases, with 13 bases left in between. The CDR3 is CASSWGDTKETQYF. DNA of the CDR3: TGCGCCAGCAGCTGGGGGGACACCAAAGAGACCCAGTACTTC.